A selection of T cell receptor beta chains follows, all from one sample in a study of blood T cell repertoires in COVID-19. The repertoire was sequenced with immunoSEQ multiplex PCR; TCRdb's copy has only in-frame clones and lacks some. The top ten hold approximately 35% of the sample, which has some 13,000 clones, roughly 78% seen once. Input material: peripheral blood. These receptor sequences come from a human donor in a cohort sampled during active COVID-19. Both conserved end residues are part of each CDR3. D genes are given only for firm matches. Clone size is shown for a subset of rows, as once, few, many or a class of expanded clone.

clone size	V gene	J gene	D gene	CDR3 DNA	CDR3 protein
.	TRBV3-1/TRBV3-2	TRBJ1-2	.	TGTGCCAGCAGCCGGCTGTCTCGGGAGGGCTACACCTTC	CASSRLSREGYTF
once	TRBV4-2	TRBJ2-2	.	TGTGCCAGCAGCCAAGATCCGTCCACCGGGGAGCTGTTTTTT	CASSQDPSTGELFF
.	TRBV18	TRBJ1-2	.	TGTGCCAGCTCACCAGCAGGGTTCGACTATGGCTACACCTTC	CASSPAGFDYGYTF
.	TRBV14	TRBJ1-1	.	TGTGCCAGCAGCCACGCGCAGGGGTACACTGAAGCTTTCTTT	CASSHAQGYTEAFF
.	TRBV6-6	TRBJ1-2	.	TGTGCCAGCACTAAAGTCGGGGGTGCACCCGGCTACACCTTC	CASTKVGGAPGYTF
.	TRBV5-6	TRBJ2-1	TRBD1	TGTGCCAGCAGCTCCCCCGGGACAGGGGGAACTGAGCAGTTCTTC	CASSSPGTGGTEQFF
.	TRBV11-2	TRBJ2-2	TRBD2	TGTGCCAGCAGTCCGAGGCGGGGGGAAACCGGGGAGCTGTTTTTT	CASSPRRGETGELFF
.	TRBV19	TRBJ1-2	.	TGTGCCACCCAGGGGCAGGTTCAAAATGGCTACACCTTC	CATQGQVQNGYTF
.	TRBV5-4	TRBJ1-1	.	TGTGCCAGCACCGCGAGTATAGCGGGGGTCACTGAAGCTTTCTTT	CASTASIAGVTEAFF
once	TRBV5-1	TRBJ2-5	TRBD2	TGCGCCAGCAGCTTGGCCTTGGCTAGCGGAGAGACCCAGTACTTC	CASSLALASGETQYF
.	TRBV18	TRBJ2-7	.	TGTGCCAGCTCAACGCCAAGTTTGAGCTCCTACGAGCAGTACTTC	CASSTPSLSSYEQYF
.	TRBV5-1	TRBJ2-1	TRBD2	TGCGCCAGCAGCTTGACTAGCGGGGGGAGCTACAATGAGCAGTTCTTC	CASSLTSGGSYNEQFF
.	TRBV7-9	TRBJ1-1	TRBD1	TGTGCCAGCAGCTCACAGGGGGCGCACACTGAAGCTTTCTTT	CASSSQGAHTEAFF
.	TRBV29-1	TRBJ1-1	.	TGCAGCGCACTACCGGGGGACACTGAAGCTTTCTTT	CSALPGDTEAFF
.	TRBV27	TRBJ1-2	.	TGTGCCAGCAGTTTGGCGCAGGGGCTCTATGGCTACACCTTC	CASSLAQGLYGYTF
.	TRBV11-1	TRBJ2-7	.	TGTGCCAGCAGCCAGGAATCGACAGGAGCCTACGAGCAGTACTTC	CASSQESTGAYEQYF
.	TRBV6-5	TRBJ1-1	.	TGTGCCAGCCGTCTTTTCAGGACTGAAGCTTTCTTT	CASRLFRTEAFF
few	TRBV28	TRBJ1-5	.	TGTGCCAGCAGTAGGGGTTATCAGCCCCAGCATTTT	CASSRGYQPQHF
.	TRBV6-6	TRBJ2-1	TRBD2	TGTGCCAGCAGGTTCAGCGGGGTGGGGGATGAGCAGTTCTTC	CASRFSGVGDEQFF
.	TRBV18	TRBJ1-5	.	TGTGCCAGCTCACCAGGTGCGGATAGCAATCAGCCCCAGCATTTT	CASSPGADSNQPQHF
medium-sized	TRBV5-4	TRBJ1-2	.	TGTGCCAGCAGCTTTTCAGCGGCGGCCCCTTTCTATGGCTACACCTTC	CASSFSAAAPFYGYTF
.	TRBV5-1	TRBJ1-1	.	TGCGCCAGCAGCTCAGATCCGTCCCCTGAACGCACTGAAGCTTTCTTT	CASSSDPSPERTEAFF
medium-sized	TRBV28	TRBJ2-1	TRBD1	TGTGCCAGCAAGACAGGGAGTGAGCAGTTCTTC	CASKTGSEQFF
.	TRBV11-2	TRBJ1-2	TRBD1	TGTGCCAGCAGAACTCTGACAGGGAGGTCGGGTGGCTACACCTTC	CASRTLTGRSGGYTF
once	TRBV10-3	TRBJ2-7	TRBD1	TGTGCCATCAGTGACTGGACAGGGGAATCGTCCTACGAGCAGTACTTC	CAISDWTGESSYEQYF
.	TRBV4-3	TRBJ2-2	TRBD2	TGCGCCAGCAGCCAAGGGGGACTAGCCCTGAGCGGGGAGCTGTTTTTT	CASSQGGLALSGELFF
.	TRBV5-4	TRBJ1-2	.	TGTGCCAGCAGCTTGGACTCTCTCTATGGCTACACCTTC	CASSLDSLYGYTF
.	TRBV7-2	TRBJ2-1	.	TGTGCCAGCGGGGACTGGGGATACAATGAGCAGTTCTTC	CASGDWGYNEQFF
.	TRBV6-5	TRBJ2-5	TRBD1	TGTGCCAGCAGTAGGGGGACAGAACAAGAGACCCAGTACTTC	CASSRGTEQETQYF
few	TRBV5-1	TRBJ2-2	TRBD1	TGCGCCAGCAGCTTGGGGGACAGAACCGGGGAGCTGTTTTTT	CASSLGDRTGELFF
.	TRBV7-3	TRBJ1-3	.	TGTGCCAGCAGCCCGGACAGCTCTGGAAACACCATATATTTT	CASSPDSSGNTIYF
.	TRBV10-1	TRBJ2-3	.	TGCGCCAGCAAGATCCAGAAAACAGATACGCAGTATTTT	CASKIQKTDTQYF
few	TRBV7-2	TRBJ2-7	TRBD1	TGTGCCAGCAGCTTGAACAGGGGAACTTACGAGCAGTACTTC	CASSLNRGTYEQYF
few	TRBV7-6	TRBJ1-1	.	TGTGCCAGCAGCCCTGGGGGCGCTTTCAAGAACACTGAAGCTTTCTTT	CASSPGGAFKNTEAFF
.	TRBV9	TRBJ2-2	TRBD2	TGTGCCAGCAGCGTAGGGGTTAGCGGGGGTCTGTACACCGGGGAGCTGTTTTTT	CASSVGVSGGLYTGELFF
.	TRBV19	TRBJ2-1	TRBD1	TGTGCCAGTAGTCCCCCTCCCGGGACAGGGTCCTACAATGAGCAGTTCTTC	CASSPPPGTGSYNEQFF
medium-sized	TRBV29-1	TRBJ2-7	TRBD1	TGCAGCGTTGAGGGACAGGGCCACGAGCAGTACTTC	CSVEGQGHEQYF
.	TRBV18	TRBJ2-1	.	TGTGCCAGCTCACCACGTACTCCTGAGCAGTTCTTC	CASSPRTPEQFF
.	TRBV14	TRBJ2-7	TRBD1	TGTGCCAGCAGCCGACAGGGGTACGAGCAGTACTTC	CASSRQGYEQYF
few	TRBV7-2	TRBJ1-5	.	TGTGCCAGCACCCCCCAACCTAGGGGTCATCAGCCCCAGCATTTT	CASTPQPRGHQPQHF
.	TRBV9	TRBJ1-1	.	TGTGCCAGCAGCACCCTGAGGGGGGGGGAAACTGAAGCTTTCTTT	CASSTLRGGETEAFF
.	TRBV18	TRBJ1-2	.	TGTGCCAGCTCACCAGGGCAGGGCTATGGCTACACCTTC	CASSPGQGYGYTF
.	TRBV6-6	TRBJ1-2	TRBD1	TGTGCCAGCAGTTTCACAGGGGACTATGGCTACACCTTC	CASSFTGDYGYTF
.	TRBV25-1	TRBJ1-5	.	TGTGCCAGCAGTCCTACAGGGATTTTTACCAATCAGCCCCAGCATTTT	CASSPTGIFTNQPQHF
.	TRBV5-1	TRBJ2-2	.	TGCGCCAGCAGCTTGGTGGCAGATGCGAACACCGGGGAGCTGTTTTTT	CASSLVADANTGELFF
.	TRBV19	TRBJ2-1	TRBD1	TGTGCCAGTAGTCCGGGACAGTGGGGCAATGAGCAGTTCTTC	CASSPGQWGNEQFF
.	TRBV2	TRBJ2-5	TRBD1	TGTGCCAGCACCCGGGACAGACAAGAGACCCAGTACTTC	CASTRDRQETQYF
.	TRBV30	TRBJ1-3	TRBD1	TGTGCCTGGACTAGGACAGGGGGTGGAAACACCATATATTTT	CAWTRTGGGNTIYF
once	TRBV7-8	TRBJ1-1	.	TGTGCCAGCAGCTTACAGGGACATCTCGATGAAGCTTTCTTT	CASSLQGHLDEAFF
.	TRBV6-5	TRBJ2-7	.	TGTGCCAGCAGTTTGGGCAGTAAGTACGAGCAGTACTTC	CASSLGSKYEQYF
.	TRBV29-1	TRBJ1-2	TRBD1	TGCAGCGTCCGGGACAGCTATGGCTACACCTTC	CSVRDSYGYTF
.	TRBV3-1/TRBV3-2	TRBJ2-5	TRBD1	TGTGCCAGCAGCCAAGTCGAAGGGGGCAAAAAAGAGACCCAGTACTTC	CASSQVEGGKKETQYF